This T cell receptor (beta chain) was recorded in a study of blood T cell repertoires in COVID-19. Study background: Samples taken during acute and convalescent COVID-19 were collected in the United States, Italy and Spain.

Data came from immunoSEQ multiplex PCR; TCRdb stores just in-frame clones and leaves some out. The sample yields over 90,000 clones, 80% to 90% seen once. CDR3 length: 14 residues. Germline-derived CDR1 and CDR2 are SGHNT and YYREEE (reference sequence). Trimming pared 2 bases from V and 2 bases from J, leaving 10 bases between. V usage is TRBV5-4 and J usage is TRBJ1-2; perhaps TRBD1 as D (5 bases). The sequencing sample was made of peripheral blood. The sequence derives from an elderly man with acute or convalescent COVID-19. This CDR3 is CASSFDRTNYGYTF. The CDR3 coding sequence is TGTGCCAGCAGCTTTGACCGGACAAACTATGGCTACACCTTC.